What follows are 19 T cell receptor beta chains derived from one specimen sequenced in a study of T cell responses to AZD1222 COVID-19 vaccine. TCRdb keeps only in-frame clones here, not all; method: immunoSEQ multiplex PCR. The sample carries some 96,000 clones, roughly 89% recorded once. Sequenced material: peripheral blood, taken on day 0 of AZD1222 vaccination. The receptors originated from an adult in good health.

CDR3 nucleotide sequence: TGCGCCAGCAGCTATCGTGGGGCGAACACTGAAGCTTTCTTT. Translation: CASSYRGANTEAFF. The chain is built from TRBV5-1 and TRBJ1-1, with D tentatively TRBD1 (5 bases). Trimming pared 3 bases from V and 1 base from J, leaving 10 bases between. CDR1 is SGHRS and CDR2 is YFSETQ in the germline V gene. CDR3 length: 14 amino acids.

The V and J genes are TRBV5-1 and TRBJ2-1; 7 bases agree with TRBD2. CDR3 length equals 16 residues. Germline trimming cut 1 base from V and 4 bases from J; bases unmatched to any gene: 8. Germline CDR1 and CDR2: SGHRS and YFSETQ. Written as DNA, the CDR3 is TGCGCCAGCAGCTTGCAAGGACTAGGGGCGTACAATGAGCAGTTCTTC. Translation gives CASSLQGLGAYNEQFF.

The gene calls are TRBV11-2 and TRBJ1-2; TRBD1 agrees at 7 bases. The trim removed 4 bases at V and 2 bases at J, leaving 10 bases unmatched. This CDR3 contains 16 residues. Germline assignment: CDR1 SGHAT and CDR2 FQNNGV. The CDR3 region has the DNA TGTGCCAGCAGCTCGGTGAATAGGGACAGCAACTATGGCTACACCTTC. Encoded protein: CASSSVNRDSNYGYTF. The full variable domain, in which reference TRBV11-2 and TRBJ1-2 provide the parts outside the CDR3, is EAGVAQSPRYKIIEKRQSVAFWCNPISGHATLYWYQQILGQGPKLLIQFQNNGVVDDSQLPKDRFSAERLKGVDSTLKIQPAKLEDSAVYLCASSSVNRDSNYGYTFGSGTRLTVV.

The chain recombines TRBV29-1 with TRBJ2-5; 11 positions agree with TRBD2. The V segment lost 4 bases and the J segment 1 base; nucleotides outside the gene matches: 8. The CDR3 extends over 16 amino acids. CDR1 and CDR2 (germline): SQVTM, ANQGSEA. CDR3 coding DNA: TGCAGCGTTGTATTGTTTCTAGCGGGGGGCCAAGAGACCCAGTACTTC. Encoded protein: CSVVLFLAGGQETQYF.

The rearrangement uses TRBV6-5 and TRBJ1-1; a possible D gene is TRBD1 (6 bases). The CDR3 contains 15 residues. Trimming cost V 7 bases and J 5 bases, with 20 bases left between them. Germline CDR1 and CDR2: MNHEY and SVGAGI. The CDR3 sequence: CASTPFGGGGTEAFF. In DNA, the CDR3 is TGTGCCAGCACTCCCTTCGGTGGAGGGGGAACTGAAGCTTTCTTT.

This clone was seen once. The genes are TRBV9 and TRBJ1-1; possibly TRBD1 for D (5 bases). V shed 2 bases and J shed 11 bases, with 13 bases lying between them. CDR1 and CDR2 (germline): SGDLS, YYNGEE. The CDR3 is 12 amino acids. The chain's CDR3 is CASSVEKGPAFF. The CDR3 coding sequence is TGTGCCAGCAGCGTGGAGAAGGGGCCGGCTTTCTTT. Full variable domain (rest looked up from reference TRBV9 and TRBJ1-1): DSGVTQTPKHLITATGQRVTLRCSPRSGDLSVYWYQQSLDQGLQFLIQYYNGEERAKGNILERFSAQQFPDLHSELNLSSLELGDSALYFCASSVEKGPAFFGQGTRLTVV.

V and J are TRBV6-5 and TRBJ2-7; 8 nucleotides line up with TRBD1. V was pared by 7 bases and J by 3 bases, with 5 bases of the junction left unmatched. The germline gives CDR1 MNHEY, CDR2 SVGAGI. The CDR3 length is 13 residues. The CDR3 is CASMTGVFYEQYF. CDR3 nucleotide sequence: TGTGCCAGCATGACAGGGGTGTTCTACGAGCAGTACTTC.

In this sample, this clone turned up a few times. The J gene is TRBJ2-2, the V gene TRBV4-2, with 7 nucleotides matching TRBD1. Germline values: CDR1 LGHNA, CDR2 YNFKEQ. The CDR3 runs to 16 residues. The trim removed 4 bases at V and 2 bases at J, leaving 7 bases unmatched. This CDR3 reads CASSPHTGANTGELFF. The CDR3, as DNA: TGTGCCAGCAGCCCCCACACAGGGGCCAACACCGGGGAGCTGTTTTTT.

The chain employs TRBV11-2 and TRBJ2-7; 7 bases fit TRBD2. This CDR3 spans 15 amino acids. The germline gives CDR1 SGHAT, CDR2 FQNNGV. After removal of 1 base from V and 2 bases from J, the junction contained 5 bases not matched to a gene. The CDR3 DNA is TGTGCCAGCAGCTTAGCACTAGCGCTAACCTACGAGCAGTACTTC. This codes for CASSLALALTYEQYF.

This rearrangement joins TRBV12-3 or TRBV12-4 to TRBJ2-7, with 8 bases that match TRBD1. The J segment lost 5 bases and the V segment lost 8 bases, leaving 8 bases of the junction unmatched. CDR3 length: 13 residues. CDR3 sequence: CASGGQGAHEQYF. The CDR3 coding sequence is TGTGCCAGCGGTGGGCAGGGGGCTCACGAGCAGTACTTC.

The chain joins TRBV6-4 to TRBJ2-1; D ambiguous. The CDR3 is 13 amino acids. Trimming left V 6 bases short and J 5 bases short, with 11 bases between. The germline CDR1 and CDR2 sequences are MRHNA and SNTAGT. DNA for the CDR3: TGTGCCAGCAGCATTGACGGCCACAATGAGCAGTTCTTC. It specifies CASSIDGHNEQFF.

This clone was found a few times. This chain joins TRBV6-1 and TRBJ1-2; D is ambiguous. CDR1 MNHNS and CDR2 SASEGT come from the germline V gene. This CDR3 contains 13 residues. V was shortened by 2 bases and J by 1 base, with 5 bases between the two germline ends. In DNA, the CDR3 is TGTGCCAGCAGTGAAAGGGATAACTATGGCTACACCTTC. Amino acids: CASSERDNYGYTF.

This chain connects TRBV3-1 (or the pseudogene TRBV3-2) to TRBJ2-1; unclear D gene. The CDR3 is made up of 11 amino acids. CDR1 LGHDT and CDR2 YNNKEL come from the germline V gene (reference sequence). V was clipped by 2 bases and J by 9 bases, with 5 bases between them. CDR3 DNA: TGTGCCAGCAGCCAATTGGGTGAGCAGTTCTTC. Amino acid sequence: CASSQLGEQFF.

The V call is TRBV29-1, the J call TRBJ2-2, with D tentatively TRBD2 (6 bases). Germline CDR1 and CDR2: SQVTM and ANQGSEA. The V and J ends lost 0 bases and 6 bases respectively, with 17 bases between them. This CDR3 is 16 amino acids long. CDR3 loop: CSVEDSGGPGAGELFF. The DNA of the CDR3 is TGCAGCGTTGAAGATTCCGGGGGACCTGGGGCCGGGGAGCTGTTTTTT.

The chain has TRBV7-9 and TRBJ1-2; the D gene is possibly TRBD1 (5 bases). V shed 0 bases and J shed 9 bases, with 17 bases lying between them. The length of the CDR3 is 15 residues. From germline, CDR1 is SEHNR and CDR2 FQNEAQ (reference sequence). CDR3 nucleotide sequence: TGTGCCAGCAGCTTAGCGATGGGGGGTTTTAACCGCTACACCTTC. It is translated as CASSLAMGGFNRYTF.

This clone was counted once. This chain connects TRBV7-9 to TRBJ1-2; D remains ambiguous. V was clipped by 3 bases and J by 6 bases, with 14 bases between them. This CDR3 region has 14 residues. CDR1 is SEHNR, CDR2 FQNEAQ, per germline (reference sequence). In DNA, the CDR3 is TGTGCCAGCAGCTTGGGAGTCCTAATGAATGGCTACACCTTC. Translated, it gives CASSLGVLMNGYTF.

This rearrangement joins TRBV9 to TRBJ1-2; TRBD1 is a possible D gene (5 bases). V lost 4 bases to trimming and J lost 8 bases, with 21 bases between them. This CDR3 is 15 amino acids long. Per the germline V gene, CDR1 is SGDLS and CDR2 is YYNGEE. CDR3 in amino acids: CASSLSGTDLDGYTF. Here the CDR3 DNA reads TGTGCCAGCAGCCTTTCCGGGACCGACCTAGACGGCTACACCTTC.

The genes are TRBV20-1 and TRBJ1-2, with TRBD1 matching over 11 bases. This CDR3 is built from 11 residues. Germline assignment: CDR1 DFQATT and CDR2 SNEGSKA (reference sequence). V trimming: 6 bases; J trimming: 8 bases; junction bases outside the gene matches: 2. CDR3 loop: CSARTGGGYTF. The CDR3 nucleotides are TGCAGTGCCAGGACAGGGGGCGGCTACACCTTC.

CDR3 residues: CASSEGGGYEQYF. CDR3 sequence (DNA): TGTGCCAGCAGCGAAGGGGGAGGTTACGAGCAGTACTTC. This chain connects TRBV7-2 to TRBJ2-7, with D perhaps being TRBD1 or TRBD2 (6 bases each). The V and J ends lost 5 bases and 4 bases respectively, with 12 bases between them. Per the germline V gene, CDR1 is SGHTA and CDR2 is FQGNSA. This CDR3 region has 13 residues. Based on the CDR3 plus reference TRBV7-2 and TRBJ2-7, the full variable domain is GAGVSQSPSNKVTEKGKDVELRCDPISGHTALYWYRQSLGQGLEFLIYFQGNSAPDKSGLPSDRFSAERTGGSVSTLTIQRTQQEDSAVYLCASSEGGGYEQYFGPGTRLTVT.